The sequence of this T cell receptor (beta chain) was determined in a study of sequential checkpoint blockade in melanoma. Looking at the study overall: TCRβ was sequenced from DNA of about a hundred pretreatment tumors.

V dropped 2 bases and J dropped 5; count of bases not matched to a gene: 10. Per germline, CDR1 MDHEN and CDR2 SYDVKM. This CDR3 is 16 amino acids long. As to treatment: randomized to nivolumab then ipilimumab (arm A) or the reverse (arm B). Clones were read by immunoSEQ multiplex PCR, and TCRdb kept only the in-frame ones, dropping some. This table holds approximately 19,000 clones, 26% found once. The clonotype was recovered from a human donor with melanoma. The specimen was tumor tissue (inferred from file names), collected from a patient given nivolumab and ipilimumab in sequence. The rearrangement joins TRBV28 to TRBJ1-2; 8 bases fit TRBD1. CDR3 residues: CASSLAGTGFGYGYTF. Here the CDR3 DNA reads TGTGCCAGCAGTTTAGCCGGGACAGGTTTTGGGTATGGCTACACCTTC.